This T cell receptor beta chain was captured by sequencing in a study of Ad26.COV2.S vaccination and SARS-CoV-2 variants. The method was immunoSEQ multiplex PCR; TCRdb's version includes in-frame clones alone and lacks a portion of them. The sample yields over 400,000 clones, about 90% seen once. Noted treatment: 15 to 20 received Ad26.COV2.S at low or high dose, single or two shots; 5 received placebo; per-sample allocation not given. Day 63 after the first injection of vaccine or placebo was the sampling time. The germline V gene has CDR1 MDHEN and CDR2 SYDVKM. Trimming took 6 bases from V and 3 from J, leaving 9 bases between them. This CDR3 is built from 12 residues.

The source was peripheral blood, collected in a trial of Ad26.COV2.S vaccine versus placebo. The source of this sequence is a person between 18 and 65 years old who received the Ad26.COV2.S COVID-19 vaccine or a placebo. The V and J genes are TRBV28 and TRBJ2-7; D is undetermined. This chain's CDR3 is CASSQPLYEQYF. CDR3 in DNA: TGTGCCAGCAGCCAACCTCTCTACGAGCAGTACTTC.